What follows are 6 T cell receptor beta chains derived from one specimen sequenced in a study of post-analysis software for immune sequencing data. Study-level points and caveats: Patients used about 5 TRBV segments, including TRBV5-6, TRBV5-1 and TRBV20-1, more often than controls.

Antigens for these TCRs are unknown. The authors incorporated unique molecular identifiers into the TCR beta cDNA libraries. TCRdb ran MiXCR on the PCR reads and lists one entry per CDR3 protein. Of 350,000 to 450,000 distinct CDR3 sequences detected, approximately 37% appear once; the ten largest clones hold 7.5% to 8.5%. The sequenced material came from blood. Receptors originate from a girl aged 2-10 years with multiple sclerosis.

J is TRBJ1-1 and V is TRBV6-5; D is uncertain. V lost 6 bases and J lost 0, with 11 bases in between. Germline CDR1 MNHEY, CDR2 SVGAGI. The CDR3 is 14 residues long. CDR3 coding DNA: TGTGCCAGCAGCGTAGGGTACATGAACACTGAAGCTTTCTTT. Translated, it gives CASSVGYMNTEAFF.

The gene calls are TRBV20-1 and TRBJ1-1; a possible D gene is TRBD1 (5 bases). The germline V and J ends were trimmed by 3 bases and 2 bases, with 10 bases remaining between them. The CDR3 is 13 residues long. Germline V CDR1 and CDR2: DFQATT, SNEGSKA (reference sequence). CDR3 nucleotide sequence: TGCAGTGCTAGGGGACCGACCAACACTGAAGCTTTCTTT. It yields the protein CSARGPTNTEAFF.

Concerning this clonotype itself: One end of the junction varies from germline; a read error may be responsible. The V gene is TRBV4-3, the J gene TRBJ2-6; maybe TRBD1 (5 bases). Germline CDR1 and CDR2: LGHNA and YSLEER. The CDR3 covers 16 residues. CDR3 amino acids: CARSPIQGTGANVLTF. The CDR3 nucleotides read TGCGCCCGCAGCCCAATCCAGGGTACTGGGGCCAACGTCCTGACTTTC.

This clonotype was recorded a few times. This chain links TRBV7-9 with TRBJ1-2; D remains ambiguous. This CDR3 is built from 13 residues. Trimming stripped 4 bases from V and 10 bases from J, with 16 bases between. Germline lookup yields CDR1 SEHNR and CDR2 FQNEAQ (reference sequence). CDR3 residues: CASSSISPRVYTF. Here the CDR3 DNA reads TGTGCCAGCAGCTCCATTTCCCCGCGCGTCTACACCTTC.

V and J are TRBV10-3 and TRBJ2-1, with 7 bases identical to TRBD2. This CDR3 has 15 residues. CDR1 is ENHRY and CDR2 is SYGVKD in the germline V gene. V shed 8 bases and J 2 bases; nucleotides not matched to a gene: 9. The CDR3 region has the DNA TGTGCCATCGCCGAATCGGGGAGGGCCTACAATGAGCAGTTCTTC. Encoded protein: CAIAESGRAYNEQFF.

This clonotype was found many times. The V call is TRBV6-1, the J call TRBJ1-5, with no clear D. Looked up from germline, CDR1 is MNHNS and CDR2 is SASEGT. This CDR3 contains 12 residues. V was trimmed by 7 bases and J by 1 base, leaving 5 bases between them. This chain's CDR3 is CASTGSNQPQHF. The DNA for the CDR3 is TGTGCCAGCACGGGAAGCAATCAGCCCCAGCATTTT.